This TCR beta chain was profiled in a study of cytotoxic CD8 clonotypes in ibrutinib-treated CLL. Study-level information: Investigators reported some 25 partial and 2 complete responses; after median about six years, roughly 14 patients remained remitted and 12 progressed.

With 1 base removed from V and 3 bases from J, the gap between germline ends came to 10 bases. The CDR3 is 14 amino acids. The V gene's germline CDR1 is SGHRS and CDR2 YFSETQ. TCRdb keeps only in-frame clones here, not all; method: immunoSEQ multiplex PCR. The top ten hold under 8.5% of the sample, which has some 310,000 clones, 70% to 80% seen once. The TCR beta libraries used around 2 micrograms of genomic DNA that came from cryopreserved PBMCs. This clonotype was sampled from a human donor with chronic lymphocytic leukemia. The chain links TRBV5-1 to TRBJ2-5; D tentatively fits TRBD1 or TRBD2 (5 bases each). Source: PBMCs, taken before ibrutinib treatment. The CDR3 loop is CASSLPGTEETQYF. The CDR3 nucleotides read TGCGCCAGCAGCTTGCCCGGGACGGAAGAGACCCAGTACTTC. Full variable domain (rest looked up from reference TRBV5-1 and TRBJ2-5): KAGVTQTPRYLIKTRGQQVTLSCSPISGHRSVSWYQQTPGQGLQFLFEYFSETQRNKGNFPGRFSGRQFSNSRSEMNVSTLELGDSALYLCASSLPGTEETQYFGPGTRLLVL.